The 18 T cell receptor beta chains presented below share a single source sample, sequenced in a study of blood T cells in healthy people across ages. The authors ran a second PCR of about 7 to 12 cycles using a sample-barcoded 5' primer and a J-beta primer mix. One entry per CDR3 protein, called by TCRdb with MiXCR from the 5' RACE reads. The repertoire holds 1.5 million to 2 million distinct CDR3 sequences, roughly 50% seen once, with less than 2.5% in the top ten. The sample comprised blood. All receptors derive from a middle-aged woman in good health.

This clonotype has just a few counts. Germline is not matched at one junction end, which may reflect a read error. This chain links TRBV6-5 with TRBJ2-5; D possibly corresponds to TRBD2 (6 bases). CDR1 and CDR2 from the germline V gene are MNHEY and SVGAGI. The CDR3 consists of 14 residues. The CDR3 coding sequence is TGTGCCAGTAGTTACTACTCGGGAGTTGAGACCCAGTACTTC. Protein product: CASSYYSGVETQYF.

This clonotype was seen more than once but under ten times. The chain combines TRBV5-6 with TRBJ2-5; D ambiguous. Trimming shortened V by 4 bases and J by 6 bases, and 13 bases separated the two germline ends. CDR3 length: 13 residues. Germline V gives CDR1 SGHDT, CDR2 YYEEEE. The CDR3 here is CASSPGPQKTQYF. CDR3 nucleotides: TGTGCCAGCAGCCCGGGTCCCCAGAAGACCCAGTACTTC. The full variable domain, in which reference TRBV5-6 and TRBJ2-5 provide the parts outside the CDR3, is DAGVTQSPTHLIKTRGQQVTLRCSPKSGHDTVSWYQQALGQGPQFIFQYYEEEERQRGNFPDRFSGHQFPNYSSELNVNALLLGDSALYLCASSPGPQKTQYFGPGTRLLVL.

This CDR3 reads CASSYLVGTAYEQYF. The CDR3 DNA follows: TGTGCCAGCAGTTACCTTGTCGGGACAGCATACGAGCAGTACTTC. J is TRBJ2-7 and V is TRBV6-5; TRBD1 matches 7 bases. The CDR3 extends over 15 amino acids. V dropped 2 bases and J dropped 4; count of bases not matched to a gene: 8. Germline CDR1 MNHEY, CDR2 SVGAGI.

The chain is built from TRBV4-3 and TRBJ2-7, with TRBD1 matching 10 bases. The CDR3 is 14 residues long. Germline CDR1 LGHNA, CDR2 YSLEER. Trimming removed 2 bases from V and 5 bases from J; junction bases left unmatched: 3. DNA of the CDR3: TGCGCCAGCAGCCAAATAGACAGGGGGCACGAGCAGTACTTC. Translated: CASSQIDRGHEQYF.

This chain joins TRBV28 and TRBJ2-4; D ambiguous. V was pared by 8 bases and J by 9 bases, with 14 bases between. CDR3 size: 12 residues. In germline, CDR1 is MDHEN, CDR2 SYDVKM. The DNA of the CDR3 is TGTGCCAGCGGAAAAGGCCTCACCATTCAGTACTTC. Encoded protein: CASGKGLTIQYF.

The CDR3 reads CASRQLAGGPSSGANVLTF. The DNA for the CDR3 is TGCGCCAGCAGGCAACTAGCGGGGGGTCCCAGCTCTGGGGCCAACGTCCTGACTTTC. The chain recombines TRBV5-1 with TRBJ2-6; 12 positions match TRBD2. J lost 0 bases, V lost 5 bases, and 9 bases had no gene match. CDR3 length equals 19 residues. The V gene's germline CDR1 is SGHRS and CDR2 YFSETQ. Variable domain in full (rest from reference TRBV5-1 and TRBJ2-6): KAGVTQTPRYLIKTRGQQVTLSCSPISGHRSVSWYQQTPGQGLQFLFEYFSETQRNKGNFPGRFSGRQFSNSRSEMNVSTLELGDSALYLCASRQLAGGPSSGANVLTFGAGSRLTVL.

This clonotype has just a few counts. V is TRBV20-1 and J is TRBJ2-7; TRBD2 agrees at 8 bases. V was clipped by 0 bases and J by 1 base; unmatched bases: 2. In germline, CDR1 is DFQATT, CDR2 SNEGSKA (reference sequence). The CDR3 length is 14 residues. CDR3 in DNA: TGCAGTGCTAGAGAAGCGGGGGTGTCCTACGAGCAGTACTTC. Translated: CSAREAGVSYEQYF.

This sequence joins TRBV9 and TRBJ2-3; 12 bases agree with TRBD2. The CDR3 has 17 residues. Germline lookup yields CDR1 SGDLS and CDR2 YYNGEE. With V trimmed by 0 bases and J by 5 bases, 7 bases remained unmatched. The CDR3 DNA is TGTGCCAGCAGCGTAGGAGCTAGCGGGGGGGCGGGAGATACGCAGTATTTT. Its translation is CASSVGASGGAGDTQYF.

This clonotype has a single count. V usage is TRBV28 and J usage is TRBJ1-2, with 7 bases identical to TRBD1. CDR3 size: 15 residues. Trimming at V came to 6 bases and at J to 3 bases, leaving 10 bases not matched to a gene. Germline loops: CDR1 MDHEN, CDR2 SYDVKM. CDR3 nucleotides: TGTGCCAGCAGGGAACAGGGGATCTCGTACTATGGCTACACCTTC. This encodes CASREQGISYYGYTF.

The chain is built from TRBV28 and TRBJ2-1, with D maybe TRBD2 (7 bases). CDR1 MDHEN and CDR2 SYDVKM come from the germline V gene. This CDR3 has 16 residues. The V gene lost 1 base and the J gene lost 10 bases, with 20 bases spanning the gap. The DNA of the CDR3 is TGTGCCAGCAGTTTATCCTCCCGGCGGGGGCCGAGGGAGCAGTTCTTC. It specifies CASSLSSRRGPREQFF.

This clonotype came up a few times. The chain couples TRBV4-3 to TRBJ2-7, with a possible D match to TRBD1 (6 bases). Germline CDR1 is LGHNA and CDR2 is YSLEER. The CDR3 length is 16 residues. Trimming pared 0 bases from V and 2 bases from J, leaving 14 bases between. The CDR3 sequence: CASSQDWTAHTYEQYF. CDR3 DNA: TGCGCCAGCAGCCAAGATTGGACAGCCCATACCTACGAGCAGTACTTC.

The V and J genes are TRBV28 and TRBJ2-5; D is possibly TRBD1 (6 bases). Trimming took off 4 bases at V and 5 bases at J, with 17 bases between the two ends. The CDR3 spans 15 residues. The germline V gene has CDR1 MDHEN and CDR2 SYDVKM. CDR3 DNA: TGTGCCAGCAGTTCTCCTACAGGGTACGGGGAGACCCAGTACTTC. Its protein is CASSSPTGYGETQYF. Looking up the rest from reference TRBV28 and TRBJ2-5 gives the full variable domain: DVKVTQSSRYLVKRTGEKVFLECVQDMDHENMFWYRQDPGLGLRLIYFSYDVKMKEKGDIPEGYSVSREKKERFSLILESASTNQTSMYLCASSSPTGYGETQYFGPGTRLLVL.

Details on this clonotype: At one boundary the junction diverges from the germline segment, which might be a read error. V gene TRBV9 combines with J gene TRBJ2-3, with D tentatively TRBD1 or TRBD2 (5 bases each). Germline V gives CDR1 SGDLS, CDR2 YYNGEE. This CDR3 is 18 amino acids long. CDR3 residues: CASSIDPAGALGTDTRYF. The CDR3 nucleotides are TGTGCCAGCAGCATAGACCCTGCCGGGGCCCTAGGCACAGATACGCGGTATTTT.

This clonotype was picked up a small number of times. The rearrangement joins TRBV7-9 to TRBJ2-3; possible D gene TRBD1, 7 bases. This CDR3 is 16 amino acids long. The V end lost 3 bases, the J end lost 3 bases, and 16 bases lay between the germline ends. Germline-derived CDR1 and CDR2 are SEHNR and FQNEAQ (reference sequence). The chain's CDR3 is CASSLGKGAGTDTQYF. CDR3 nucleotide sequence: TGTGCCAGCAGCTTGGGGAAGGGGGCGGGAACAGATACGCAGTATTTT.

V gene TRBV6-6 combines with J gene TRBJ2-3; the D gene could be TRBD1 or TRBD2 (6 bases each). Germline V gene sequence: CDR1 MNHNY, CDR2 SVGAGI (reference sequence). The CDR3 consists of 16 residues. Trimming shortened V by 2 bases and J by 4 bases, and 16 bases separated the two germline ends. For the CDR3, the DNA is TGTGCCAGCAGTTACGGGGCGGCTAGGGGGGCAGATACGCAGTATTTT. Translating it yields CASSYGAARGADTQYF.

This clonotype has more than one count but fewer than ten. The rearrangement links TRBV7-9 to TRBJ2-5; no reliable D call. With 5 bases removed from V and 2 bases from J, the gap between germline ends came to 15 bases. The germline V gene has CDR1 SEHNR and CDR2 FQNEAQ (reference sequence). The CDR3 is made up of 15 amino acids. The CDR3 loop reads CASSPPFRQQETQYF. For the CDR3, the DNA is TGTGCCAGCAGCCCCCCGTTCAGGCAGCAAGAGACCCAGTACTTC.

V usage is TRBV7-9 and J usage is TRBJ2-7; D remains ambiguous. The CDR3 totals 14 residues. CDR1 is SEHNR, CDR2 FQNEAQ, per germline (reference sequence). The V gene lost 5 bases and the J gene lost 0 bases, with 11 bases spanning the gap. The DNA of the CDR3 is TGTGCCAGCAGCGTTGATAGGAACTCCTACGAGCAGTACTTC. Translated: CASSVDRNSYEQYF.

The chain combines TRBV15 with TRBJ2-5; tentatively, D is TRBD2 (6 bases). V was clipped by 4 bases and J by 2 bases, with 11 bases between them. Looked up from germline, CDR1 is LNHNV and CDR2 is YYDKDF (reference sequence). This CDR3 has 14 amino acids. The CDR3 DNA reads TGTGCCACCAGCAAAGAGACTAGACAAGAGACCCAGTACTTC. This encodes CATSKETRQETQYF.